This T cell receptor (beta chain) was found in a study of beta chain features in type 1 diabetes (dated by TCRdb to the late 2010s). Regarding the research as a whole: No differences in mean age, gender distribution, total cell number or subset yield were found between patients and healthy donors. A total of 85 million to 110 million sorted cells were examined across all samples, and RNA yield correlated strongly with the number of cells per subset. In the study, TCRB repertoires of sorted circulating CD4+ T cell subsets from recently diagnosed type 1 diabetes patients were compared with those of matched healthy donors. Regulatory and stem cell-like memory subsets were isolated from only 8 patients and roughly eight healthy donors, whereas naive and central memory subsets came from all 28 donors. The investigation overall reported the following: Because small numbers of individuals were included in the HLA sub-analyses, any influence of HLA type on TCRB rearrangement was left unresolved. In all four CD4+ subsets, TCRB CDR3 length was moderately but significantly shorter in type 1 diabetes patients. Because cDNA was sequenced instead of genomic DNA, activated cells with high expression could be over-represented, although the groups did not differ in activation or CD3 levels. At VDJ recombination sites, type 1 diabetes patients had fewer insertions and more deleted nucleotides, which implies abnormalities in thymic rearrangement. PCR may preferentially amplify shorter templates, but because patient and control samples were amplified and corrected together, any resulting skew would affect both groups equally. Naive, central memory and regulatory TCRB repertoires appeared to be more similar among patients than among healthy donors.

Each donor gave one peripheral blood draw, averaging about 120 mL, which was collected into heparinised tubes. Naive, central memory, regulatory and stem cell-like memory CD4+ T cells were sorted on a BD FACSAria II using a panel including CD45RO, CCR7, CD25, CD127, CD95 and CD27. A purity above 95% was achieved for all sorted populations. PBMCs were separated immediately by Lymphoprep density gradient centrifugation and were stained directly, without being cultured. So that batch effects would be minimized, each experiment stained and sorted samples in pairs, pairing one healthy donor with one patient. The entire amount of isolated RNA was reverse transcribed using the High Capacity cDNA Reverse Transcription Kit, so the sequenced TCRB transcripts were expressed ones. Deep immunoSEQ sequencing was performed on naive, central memory and regulatory T cell samples, with an average of roughly 3.3 million total reads per sample. Sorted cells were lysed in RLT buffer and RNA was extracted with DNase-treated RNeasy Micro or Mini kits, depending on cell number. To prevent cross-contamination, each cell subset was processed individually, whereas patient and healthy donor samples were processed jointly. The immunoSEQ multiplex PCR was used to amplify TCRB sequences from cDNA, yielding 87-bp fragments that span the CDR3 region. The amplicons were sequenced using the Illumina HiSeq platform. The authors' analysis ran thus. PCR bias was corrected computationally using synthetic template baselines, and reads within Hamming distance 2 were collapsed, with unmergeable singletons discarded. Reads were aligned against IMGT so that V, D and J genes, CDR3 length and insertions or deletions at six rearrangement sites could be assigned. Within each subset, clonotype counts were normalized to the number of sorted cells before true diversity and Gini coefficients were calculated with the tcR R package. Repertoire sharing was quantified using the overlap coefficient calculated on TCRB nucleotide sequences. As a proxy for the pre-selection repertoire, out-of-frame TCRB sequences from naive cells were analyzed. TCRdb carries this immuneACCESS record with in-frame sequences only. Its versions omit some clonotypes, under half of them owing to an unresolved V gene in the studies checked, with the rest unexplained. V and J calls and clone size are given by that table; D and trimming were obtained from the DNA. A total of 400,000 to 600,000 clones appear in this sample, roughly 30% of them only once. 0.065% of the sample rests with the top ten.

In this sample, this clone turned up a few times. Its antigen specificity is not known. Base qualities were left out, and no much larger clone turns up one base away. In the germline V gene (reference sequence), CDR1 corresponds to GTSNPN and CDR2 to SVGIG. Counted from cysteine to phenylalanine, this CDR3 has 16 amino acids. Only the CDR3 DNA is retained, 48 bases long and in frame from the first base. Trimmed from V: 2 bases; trimmed from J: 5 bases; junction bases lacking a gene match: 12. The clonotype was recovered from a man younger than 35 in good health. The rearranged segments are TRBV30 and TRBJ2-7; 10 central bases correspond to TRBD1. Sequencing was carried out using naive CD4+ T cells from blood. Taken with the paper, the label for cell subset or site translates to: true naive CD4+ T cells. This receptor has the CDR3 CAWSRPRDRGEHEQYF. Here is the DNA: TGTGCCTGGAGTCGACCCCGGGACAGGGGCGAACACGAGCAGTACTTC.